The next 29 T cell receptor beta chains were all read from a single sample in a study of Ad26.COV2.S vaccination and SARS-CoV-2 variants. Regarding treatment: about 20 received Ad26.COV2.S at low or high dose, single or two shots; five or six received placebo; per-sample allocation not given. On day 63 after the first injection, vaccine and placebo recipients gave samples. The protocol was immunoSEQ multiplex PCR, while the TCRdb copy is restricted to in-frame clones and leaves out a portion. The sample lists 350,000 to 500,000 clones, 90% occurring once. The specimen was peripheral blood, collected in a trial of Ad26.COV2.S vaccine versus placebo. The receptors originated from a person aged 18 to 65 who received the Ad26.COV2.S COVID-19 vaccine or a placebo.

This chain's CDR3 is CASSAPTDSTNEKLFF. CDR3 sequence (DNA): TGTGCCAGCAGTGCCCCGACCGATTCAACTAATGAAAAACTGTTTTTT. The chain uses TRBV28 and TRBJ1-4; no reliable D call. The ends were cut back, 5 bases at V and 0 bases at J, with 13 bases in the middle. The germline V gene has CDR1 MDHEN and CDR2 SYDVKM. CDR3 length equals 16 residues.

The rearrangement uses TRBV9 and TRBJ2-3; TRBD2 agrees at 11 bases. V lost 3 bases and J lost 5; bases outside the gene matches: 5. The CDR3 sequence is 15 residues long. CDR1 SGDLS and CDR2 YYNGEE come from the germline V gene. CDR3 loop: CASSAQGLAGDTQYF. The CDR3 bases are TGTGCCAGCAGCGCCCAAGGACTAGCGGGAGATACGCAGTATTTT.

This chain connects TRBV19 to TRBJ1-2, with D uncertain. There are 17 residues in the CDR3. Per the germline V gene, CDR1 is LNHDA and CDR2 is SQIVND (reference sequence). The V and J ends lost 2 bases and 4 bases respectively, with 20 bases between them. The CDR3 protein is CASSITNIRQYAYGYTF. The CDR3 bases are TGTGCCAGTAGTATAACAAATATACGCCAGTACGCCTATGGCTACACCTTC.

V gene TRBV6-6 combines with J gene TRBJ2-7; 9 bases align to TRBD2. The junction had 13 bases not matched to a gene; V was cut back by 10 bases and J by 3 bases. CDR1 MNHNY and CDR2 SVGAGI come from the germline V gene (reference sequence). The CDR3 covers 15 residues. CDR3 sequence (DNA): TGTGCCACCCGAGAATTTAGCGGGAGCAACTACGAGCAGTACTTC. This codes for CATREFSGSNYEQYF.

The V and J genes are TRBV9 and TRBJ2-3; TRBD2 matches at 12 bases. The J segment lost 1 base and the V segment lost 0 bases, leaving 6 bases of the junction unmatched. CDR3 length equals 18 residues. Germline V gene data show CDR1 as SGDLS and CDR2 as YYNGEE. CDR3 region: CASSVGDRLAGGTDTQYF. Written as DNA, the CDR3 is TGTGCCAGCAGCGTAGGAGACCGACTAGCGGGAGGCACAGATACGCAGTATTTT.

This chain links TRBV19 with TRBJ2-7; D might be TRBD1 (6 bases). CDR3 size: 14 residues. Deletions cut 4 bases from V and 2 bases from J, with 12 bases between. Per the germline V gene, CDR1 is LNHDA and CDR2 is SQIVND (reference sequence). The CDR3 sequence is CASSSPGETYEQYF. The CDR3 DNA is TGTGCCAGTAGTAGCCCAGGGGAAACCTACGAGCAGTACTTC.

CDR3 in DNA: TGTGCCAGCAGCCCCGGGAGGCTCGAGCAGTACTTC. Translation gives CASSPGRLEQYF. The J gene is TRBJ2-7, the V gene TRBV7-3; TRBD2 agrees at 7 bases. Per germline, CDR1 SGHTA and CDR2 FQGTGA. J gave up 6 bases and V 5 bases, and 4 bases lay outside the gene matches. This CDR3 is built from 12 residues. The variable domain in full, with the rest retrieved from reference TRBV7-3 and TRBJ2-7, is GAGVSQTPSNKVTEKGKYVELRCDPISGHTALYWYRQSLGQGPEFLIYFQGTGAADDSGLPNDRFFAVRPEGSVSTLKIQRTERGDSAVYLCASSPGRLEQYFGPGTRLTVT.

This chain uses TRBV7-2 with TRBJ2-1; no clear D gene. Trimming removed 5 bases at V and 9 bases at J, with 14 bases between. CDR1 is SGHTA, CDR2 FQGNSA, per germline. The CDR3 is 13 residues long. For the CDR3, the DNA is TGTGCCAGCAGCCTACTCCGTTCGGTTGAGCAGTTCTTC. It specifies CASSLLRSVEQFF.

This clone has only one observation. Other DNA variants within this sample encode the same CDR3. The genes are TRBV6-5 and TRBJ2-1; TRBD2 aligns across 13 bases. CDR1 and CDR2 (germline): MNHEY, SVGAGI. V was pared by 8 bases and J by 10 bases, with 5 bases of the junction left unmatched. The CDR3 spans 13 residues. CDR3 sequence reads: CASRTSGSNEQFF. The CDR3, as DNA: TGTGCCAGCCGGACTAGCGGGAGTAACGAGCAGTTCTTC.

The V and J genes are TRBV28 and TRBJ1-5; D ambiguous. CDR1 MDHEN and CDR2 SYDVKM come from the germline V gene. V dropped 6 bases and J dropped 3 bases, with 12 bases sitting between them. This CDR3 comprises 14 residues. CDR3 nucleotide sequence: TGTGCCAGCAGCCGGGAGCGATTCAATCAGCCCCAGCATTTT. As protein: CASSRERFNQPQHF.

This clone is a singleton in its sample. The rearrangement uses TRBV14 and TRBJ2-1, with a weak D call TRBD1 (7 bases). The CDR3 has 17 amino acids. V was shortened by 2 bases and J by 1 base, with 15 bases between the two germline ends. The germline V gene encodes CDR1 SGHDN and CDR2 FVKESK. The CDR3 loop reads CASSQRGTAASYNEQFF. CDR3 nucleotide sequence: TGTGCCAGCAGCCAACGCGGGACAGCCGCTTCCTACAATGAGCAGTTCTTC.

V gene TRBV6-1 combines with J gene TRBJ1-1, with unresolved D. Trimming shortened V by 5 bases and J by 2 bases, and 15 bases separated the two germline ends. Germline CDR1 MNHNS, CDR2 SASEGT. The CDR3 has 15 amino acids. The CDR3 reads CASSQSLAVNTEAFF. CDR3 DNA: TGTGCCAGCAGTCAATCCCTGGCGGTAAACACTGAAGCTTTCTTT.

As for this clone: This specimen includes other DNA sequences encoding the same CDR3. This sequence joins TRBV24-1 and TRBJ2-7; the D gene is possibly TRBD2 (5 bases). This CDR3 is 14 amino acids long. Germline V gives CDR1 KGHDR, CDR2 SFDVKD. V was shortened by 3 bases and J by 5 bases, with 13 bases between the two germline ends. CDR3 in amino acids: CATSDPAGGHEQYF. The CDR3 DNA sequence: TGTGCCACCAGTGATCCGGCGGGCGGCCACGAGCAGTACTTC.

V and J are TRBV25-1 and TRBJ2-5; the match to TRBD2 covers 8 bases. CDR3 length: 15 residues. The J segment lost 2 bases and the V segment lost 3 bases, leaving 5 bases of the junction unmatched. Germline V gives CDR1 MGHDK, CDR2 SYGVNS. The CDR3 DNA reads TGTGCCAGCAGTGATTCCGGGAGGGTACAAGAGACCCAGTACTTC. Protein product: CASSDSGRVQETQYF. The complete variable domain, with remaining parts taken from reference TRBV25-1 and TRBJ2-5, reads EADIYQTPRYLVIGTGKKITLECSQTMGHDKMYWYQQDPGMELHLIHYSYGVNSTEKGDLSSESTVSRIRTEHFPLTLESARPSHTSQYLCASSDSGRVQETQYFGPGTRLLVL.

V and J are TRBV7-9 and TRBJ2-7; D gene unclear. Germline values: CDR1 SEHNR, CDR2 FQNEAQ (reference sequence). The CDR3 is 13 residues long. Trimming removed 5 bases from V and 0 bases from J, with 8 bases in between. The DNA for the CDR3 is TGTGCCAGCAGCCCAGATAACTCCTACGAGCAGTACTTC. Protein sequence: CASSPDNSYEQYF. The full variable domain, in which reference TRBV7-9 and TRBJ2-7 provide the parts outside the CDR3, is DTGVSQNPRHKITKRGQNVTFRCDPISEHNRLYWYRQTLGQGPEFLTYFQNEAQLEKSRLLSDRFSAERPKGSFSTLEIQRTEQGDSAMYLCASSPDNSYEQYFGPGTRLTVT.

V and J are TRBV14 and TRBJ2-2; 9 positions agree with TRBD1. Unmatched junction bases numbered 5, after V lost 5 bases and J lost 4 bases. The CDR3 consists of 15 residues. CDR1 SGHDN and CDR2 FVKESK come from the germline V gene. The CDR3 coding sequence is TGTGCCAGCAGCACCCGGGACAGGGCCACCGGGGAGCTGTTTTTT. Its protein is CASSTRDRATGELFF. The variable domain in full, completed from reference TRBV14 and TRBJ2-2, reads EAGVTQFPSHSVIEKGQTVTLRCDPISGHDNLYWYRRVMGKEIKFLLHFVKESKQDESGMPNNRFLAERTGGTYSTLKVQPAELEDSGVYFCASSTRDRATGELFFGEGSRLTVL.

V is TRBV7-9 and J is TRBJ1-4; D gene ambiguous. CDR3 size: 14 residues. Germline V gene sequence: CDR1 SEHNR, CDR2 FQNEAQ (reference sequence). V was cut by 5 bases and J by 6 bases, with 13 bases left in between. The CDR3 DNA reads TGTGCCAGCAGCACCGGGCGGGCTGATGAAAAACTGTTTTTT. Residues: CASSTGRADEKLFF.

The rearrangement joins TRBV28 to TRBJ2-3, with 7 bases aligning to TRBD2. The CDR3 totals 14 residues. The V and J ends lost 4 bases and 2 bases, in that order; junction bases with no gene match: 3. In germline, CDR1 is MDHEN, CDR2 SYDVKM. The CDR3 sequence: CASSSAGYTDTQYF. The CDR3 coding sequence is TGTGCCAGCAGTTCAGCGGGGTACACAGATACGCAGTATTTT.

The chain joins TRBV28 to TRBJ2-7; unclear D gene. V shed 6 bases and J shed 2 bases, with 8 bases lying between them. This CDR3 is 12 amino acids long. Germline CDR1 reads MDHEN; CDR2 reads SYDVKM. CDR3 in DNA: TGTGCCAGCAGGCTTCAGACCTACGAGCAGTACTTC. This codes for CASRLQTYEQYF.

This clone was seen a single time. The chain combines TRBV7-8 with TRBJ1-1; 12 bases match TRBD1. Germline trimming cut 5 bases from V and 11 bases from J; bases unmatched to any gene: 18. The germline gives CDR1 SGHVS, CDR2 FQNEAQ. The CDR3 is 17 residues long. In nucleotides, the CDR3 is TGTGCCAGCAGCGAAGGGGGACAGGGGGCGATCGGTTTCATGGCTTTCTTT. Protein sequence: CASSEGGQGAIGFMAFF.

V is TRBV29-1 and J is TRBJ1-2, with TRBD1 as a possible D gene (6 bases). Germline V gene sequence: CDR1 SQVTM, CDR2 ANQGSEA. This CDR3 spans 12 amino acids. V lost 3 bases and J 4 bases, leaving 9 bases between the germline ends. As DNA, the CDR3 is TGCAGCGTTGACACGGGGGCCTATGGCTACACCTTC. It specifies CSVDTGAYGYTF.

The V call is TRBV2, the J call TRBJ2-7; D might be TRBD1 (5 bases). Looked up from germline, CDR1 is SNHLY and CDR2 is FYNNEI. The V end was cut by 6 bases, the J end by 4 bases, with 10 bases between. The CDR3 consists of 12 residues. DNA of the CDR3: TGTGCCAGCAGCGCGACAGCTTACGAGCAGTACTTC. Translation: CASSATAYEQYF.

This clone was seen only once. The chain joins TRBV5-6 to TRBJ1-1, with 7 bases identical to TRBD1. The CDR3 spans 13 residues. The ends lost 2 bases at V and 11 bases at J; junction bases unmatched: 9. The germline CDR1 and CDR2 sequences are SGHDT and YYEEEE. CDR3 residues: CASSFSLDRAAFF. The CDR3 nucleotides are TGTGCCAGCAGCTTCTCCCTCGACAGGGCGGCTTTCTTT.

The genes are TRBV3-1 (or the pseudogene TRBV3-2) and TRBJ1-4; D not resolved. In germline, CDR1 is LGHDT, CDR2 YNNKEL (reference sequence). There are 14 residues in the CDR3. The V gene lost 0 bases and the J gene lost 5 bases, with 7 bases spanning the gap. The CDR3 DNA is TGTGCCAGCAGCCAAGATGTAGGCAATGAAAAACTGTTTTTT. This codes for CASSQDVGNEKLFF.

The J gene is TRBJ2-1, the V gene TRBV5-1; the match to TRBD2 covers 16 bases. There are 17 residues in the CDR3. The V and J ends lost 0 bases and 5 bases, in that order; junction bases with no gene match: 2. CDR1 is SGHRS and CDR2 is YFSETQ in the germline V gene. The CDR3 loop is CASSLGGLAGGDNEQFF. The CDR3 region has the DNA TGCGCCAGCAGCTTGGGGGGACTAGCGGGAGGGGACAATGAGCAGTTCTTC. Together with reference TRBV5-1 and TRBJ2-1, the CDR3 gives the full variable domain: KAGVTQTPRYLIKTRGQQVTLSCSPISGHRSVSWYQQTPGQGLQFLFEYFSETQRNKGNFPGRFSGRQFSNSRSEMNVSTLELGDSALYLCASSLGGLAGGDNEQFFGPGTRLTVL.

V is TRBV19 and J is TRBJ2-7, with 9 positions matching TRBD2. Germline lookup yields CDR1 LNHDA and CDR2 SQIVND (reference sequence). This CDR3 has 17 amino acids. With 3 bases clipped from V and 0 bases from J, the junction kept 9 bases outside the gene matches. Here the CDR3 reads CASSIRASGTSSYEQYF. The CDR3, as DNA: TGTGCCAGTAGTATCCGGGCTAGCGGGACCAGCTCCTACGAGCAGTACTTC. The whole variable domain, remainder taken from reference TRBV19 and TRBJ2-7, is DGGITQSPKYLFRKEGQNVTLSCEQNLNHDAMYWYRQDPGQGLRLIYYSQIVNDFQKGDIAEGYSVSREKKESFPLTVTSAQKNPTAFYLCASSIRASGTSSYEQYFGPGTRLTVT.

V usage is TRBV9 and J usage is TRBJ1-4, with 7 bases fitting TRBD1. Germline CDR1 and CDR2: SGDLS and YYNGEE. This CDR3 comprises 15 residues. The ends lost 4 bases at V and 3 bases at J; junction bases unmatched: 6. CDR3 amino acids: CASSPWTGPNEKLFF. The CDR3 DNA sequence: TGTGCCAGCAGCCCGTGGACAGGCCCTAATGAAAAACTGTTTTTT.

This chain joins TRBV2 and TRBJ2-7; D gene uncertain. The V end lost 4 bases, the J end lost 0 bases, and 10 bases lay between the germline ends. The CDR3 sequence is 14 residues long. Germline lookup yields CDR1 SNHLY and CDR2 FYNNEI. CDR3 residues: CASSATRSSYEQYF. The CDR3 bases are TGTGCCAGCAGTGCTACAAGGAGCTCCTACGAGCAGTACTTC. The whole variable domain, remainder taken from reference TRBV2 and TRBJ2-7, is EPEVTQTPSHQVTQMGQEVILRCVPISNHLYFYWYRQILGQKVEFLVSFYNNEISEKSEIFDDQFSVERPDGSNFTLKIRSTKLEDSAMYFCASSATRSSYEQYFGPGTRLTVT.

The chain combines TRBV30 with TRBJ2-1, with 8 bases that match TRBD1. Trimming removed 5 bases from V and 0 bases from J; junction bases left unmatched: 3. Germline-derived CDR1 and CDR2 are GTSNPN and SVGIG (reference sequence). The CDR3 is made up of 14 amino acids. The CDR3 loop is CAWDRGSSYNEQFF. The CDR3 region has the DNA TGTGCCTGGGACAGGGGATCCTCCTACAATGAGCAGTTCTTC.